The clone carrying this T cell receptor beta chain was counted once. At one end the junction does not follow the germline gene, possibly because of a read error. The CDR3 is 13 amino acids. Germline values: CDR1 LGHNT, CDR2 FRNRAP. The source of the sample is a study of Graves' ophthalmopathy and Graves' hyperthyroidism. Whole-study context: Before any treatment, peripheral blood was taken at the initial diagnosis.

RNA transcripts were the source from which TCR beta CDR3 regions were amplified. First-round RT-PCR used HTBI primers; second-round multiplex PCR followed. TCRdb itself ran the multiplex PCR reads through MiXCR, one entry per CDR3 protein. The sample carries roughly 350,000 distinct CDR3 sequences, roughly 15% recorded once. Diagnoses were established from clinical symptoms, serum thyroxine, TRAb, thyroid ultrasound and orbital computed tomography. Sequenced input: peripheral blood. The J gene is TRBJ2-3, the V gene TRBV12-5; no clear D gene. This TCR was recovered from an adult woman with stable Graves' hyperthyroidism. Here the CDR3 DNA reads TGTGCTAGTGCCGGCACCGGGCCATATACGCATTATTTT. This encodes CASAGTGPYTHYF.